Given below is one TCR beta chain in context. Its matching antigen is unknown. Combining a sample-barcoded 5' primer with a J-beta primer mix, a second PCR ran for roughly 6 to 12 cycles. One entry per CDR3 protein results from TCRdb running MiXCR on the 5' RACE reads. The sample holds 1.5 million to 1.8 million distinct CDR3 sequences, approximately 43% seen once. These data originate in a study of blood T cells in healthy people across ages. Study findings and constraints: In older individuals, TCR beta diversity per million T cells was lower, falling roughly linearly with age.

Collection of 9 to 10 milliliters of peripheral blood was performed for each donor. Germline CDR1 and CDR2: SGDLS and YYNGEE. The CDR3 runs to 15 residues. Between the trimmed V and J ends, which lost 3 bases and 6 bases, there was a span of 18 bases. The sequencing input was blood. This TCR derives from a young woman in good health. J is TRBJ1-1 and V is TRBV9; D unresolved. The CDR3 here is CASSASPKIHAEAFF. Here the CDR3 DNA reads TGTGCCAGCAGCGCCAGCCCCAAAATCCACGCTGAAGCTTTCTTT.